The sequence of this T cell receptor (beta chain) was determined in a study of glioma-infiltrating T cells (dated by TCRdb to the mid-2010s). About the full investigation: The low-grade gliomas were WHO grade II oligodendrogliomas or astrocytomas, while the glioblastomas were WHO grade IV tumors sampled at initial diagnosis rather than at recurrent diagnosis. Before surgery, glioma patients were given dexamethasone for six or fewer days. Blood libraries targeted roughly 4- to 11-fold sequencing coverage of about a million peripheral T cells. Glioma tissue, non-neoplastic brain tissue and matched peripheral blood mononuclear cells were used as sources from which TCR alpha- and beta-chain repertoires were sequenced. To measure how far tissue and blood T-cell populations diverged, each tissue-infiltrating repertoire was compared against the peripheral blood repertoire of the same patient. The paired cohort comprised three low-grade glioma patients, under 10 primary glioblastoma patients and three non-glioma patients contributing non-neoplastic brain tissue. The full study reports these points: Patients with low tissue-blood divergence were marked by a signature set of shared blood CDR3 motifs, and this signature set was depleted in highly divergent patients. Tissue and blood shared very few CDR3 sequences, a result attributed to high CDR3 diversity and limited sampling. Group comparisons rested on small numbers: three non-neoplastic, three low-grade glioma and roughly eight glioblastoma patients. VJ-independent divergence between tissue and blood was found to be below expectation in non-neoplastic patients but above expectation in all gliomas, particularly low-grade gliomas.

The iRepertoire nested amplicon-rescue multiplex PCR (arm-PCR) platform was used to amplify TCR alpha and beta CDR3 regions from RNA. For one-step reverse transcription and amplification, about 100-450 ng of tissue mRNA or PBMC total RNA was used as input. After bead purification, a secondary multiplex PCR added Illumina adapters, and libraries were gel-purified between 200 and 400 bp. Internal 6-nucleotide barcodes were carried by the libraries and were used for demultiplexing. Sequencing of libraries was performed on an Illumina MiSeq with 2x220 or 2x250 nucleotide paired-end reads. In the authors' own workflow: FLASH 1.2.11 was used to merge paired reads, and BWA-MEM then aligned the reads to the GRCh37 human genome before TRA and TRB reads were extracted. For V and J assignment, an IMGT-derived reference of cassette sequences and CDR3 motifs that included pseudogenes was used. Reads were translated in three frames, and productive CDR3s were defined by a C…FGXG motif without stop codons. Clonotypes were defined as unique combinations of V-J cassette pair and CDR3 amino acid sequence. Filtering of reads was based on Hamming distance, with the threshold set by the sequence error rate of each sample in mapped regions. In-frame beta chains were kept once TCRdb had trimmed the public reads at Q25 with fastp and called clones with MiXCR. Each entry merges the rows of one CDR3 protein and shows their most common DNA and genes. For this entry, the V and J calls and clone size follow TCRdb and not the study's own pipeline. The sample table shows more than 350,000 distinct CDR3 sequences, and about 40% are seen once. Around 13% of the sample rests with the top ten.

Immediately after resection, surgical brain or tumor specimens were cryofrozen in liquid nitrogen, with peripheral blood cells collected concurrently. Of note for this clonotype: The target of this receptor is not known. No quality values exist for individual bases; no much larger clone is one base distant.

From a lookup of the germline V gene, CDR1 and CDR2 are SGHTA and FQGNSA. Including cysteine and phenylalanine, the CDR3 has 17 amino acids. Just CDR3 DNA is preserved here, 51 bases in frame from base 1. The V end loses 3 bases and the J end loses 0 bases, and a stretch of 15 bases separates them. Recombination linked TRBV7-2 to TRBJ1-5, with no D gene named confidently. The specimen sequenced was glioma tissue, nonneoplastic brain tissue, or PBMCs (not recorded which). The clonotype comes from a human donor with low-grade glioma or glioblastoma, undergoing nonglioma brain surgery, or in good health (not recorded which). The CDR3 protein is CASSFIPDGYSNQPQHF. DNA sequence: TGTGCCAGCAGCTTCATCCCGGACGGCTATAGCAATCAGCCCCAGCATTTT. When the CDR3 is completed using the reference TRBV7-2 and TRBJ1-5 genes on either side, the full variable domain is GAGVSQSPSNKVTEKGKDVELRCDPISGHTALYWYRQSLGQGLEFLIYFQGNSAPDKSGLPSDRFSAERTGGSVSTLTIQRTQQEDSAVYLCASSFIPDGYSNQPQHFGDGTRLSIL.